A single sample is the source of the 5 T cell receptor beta chains below, sequenced in a study of blood T cell dynamics during melanoma immunotherapy. Described time point: week 3, after first cycle of checkpoint inhibitor. Produced via immunoSEQ multiplex PCR; TCRdb's table is partial and in-frame only. The data show about 12,000 clones, roughly 88% seen once. The specimen was blood, collected from a patient treated with checkpoint blockade. The receptors stem from a human donor with melanoma.

The chain joins TRBV28 to TRBJ1-4; D might be TRBD1 (6 bases). CDR1 is MDHEN and CDR2 is SYDVKM in the germline V gene. V lost 10 bases, J lost 8 bases, and 17 bases lay in between. CDR3 size: 13 residues. CDR3 coding DNA: TGTGCCATTAGAGGGCAGGGGTTAGAAAAACTGTTTTTT. Its translation is CAIRGQGLEKLFF.

The CDR3 nucleotides are TGTGCCAGCAGCCCGGACAGGGGTAATTCACCCCTCCACTTT. This gives the protein CASSPDRGNSPLHF. The V gene is TRBV7-8, the J gene TRBJ1-6; 9 positions agree with TRBD1. Germline assignment: CDR1 SGHVS and CDR2 FQNEAQ. This CDR3 comprises 14 residues. The V and J ends lost 5 bases and 6 bases, in that order; junction bases with no gene match: 2.

The rearrangement links TRBV11-2 to TRBJ2-1; TRBD2 matches at 7 bases. Germline loops: CDR1 SGHAT, CDR2 FQNNGV. The CDR3 length is 14 residues. Losses at the gene ends were 10 bases for V and 5 bases for J; bases not matched to a gene: 11. CDR3 DNA: TGTGCCATCCACCGGCGGGAGTCACACAATGAGCAGTTCTTC. This codes for CAIHRRESHNEQFF.

The gene calls are TRBV19 and TRBJ2-2, with unresolved D. V was clipped by 3 bases and J by 1 base, with 9 bases between them. The CDR3 is 15 residues long. In germline, CDR1 is LNHDA, CDR2 SQIVND (reference sequence). CDR3: CASSIGKLNTGELFF. The CDR3 DNA sequence: TGTGCCAGTAGTATTGGAAAACTGAACACCGGGGAGCTGTTTTTT.

This sequence joins TRBV10-3 and TRBJ2-5; 8 bases match TRBD1. The CDR3 extends over 14 amino acids. Losses at the gene ends were 6 bases for V and 4 bases for J; bases not matched to a gene: 7. Germline V lookup: CDR1 ENHRY, CDR2 SYGVKD. This CDR3 is CAISTPGGSETQYF. The DNA for the CDR3 is TGTGCCATCAGCACCCCAGGGGGCTCAGAGACCCAGTACTTC.